This T cell receptor (beta chain) was identified during a study of cytomegalovirus exposure and HLA in healthy donors. Points from the study as a whole: The productive fraction for most TCR beta V segments was about 87% or about 30% in an earlier analysis.

This clone was found a few times. Its target is not known. The germline gives CDR1 SGHNT, CDR2 YYREEE (reference sequence). The V gene end was trimmed by 0 bases and the J gene end by 6 bases; junction bases not matched to a gene: 6. The CDR3 is made up of 16 amino acids. Use of 60 Vbeta and 13 Jbeta primers characterized the PCR. Produced via immunoSEQ multiplex PCR; TCRdb's table is partial and in-frame only. The data contain 100,000 or so clones, nearly 15% of them seen just once; the ten biggest clones take up roughly 0.8%. This rearrangement joins TRBV5-4 to TRBJ2-2, with TRBD2 matching over 9 bases. The sequencing sample was made of PBMCs. The source is a female donor in good health and CMV-seronegative. The chain's CDR3 is CASSLEIAGAAGELFF. Written as DNA, the CDR3 is TGTGCCAGCAGCTTGGAAATAGCGGGAGCTGCCGGGGAGCTGTTTTTT.